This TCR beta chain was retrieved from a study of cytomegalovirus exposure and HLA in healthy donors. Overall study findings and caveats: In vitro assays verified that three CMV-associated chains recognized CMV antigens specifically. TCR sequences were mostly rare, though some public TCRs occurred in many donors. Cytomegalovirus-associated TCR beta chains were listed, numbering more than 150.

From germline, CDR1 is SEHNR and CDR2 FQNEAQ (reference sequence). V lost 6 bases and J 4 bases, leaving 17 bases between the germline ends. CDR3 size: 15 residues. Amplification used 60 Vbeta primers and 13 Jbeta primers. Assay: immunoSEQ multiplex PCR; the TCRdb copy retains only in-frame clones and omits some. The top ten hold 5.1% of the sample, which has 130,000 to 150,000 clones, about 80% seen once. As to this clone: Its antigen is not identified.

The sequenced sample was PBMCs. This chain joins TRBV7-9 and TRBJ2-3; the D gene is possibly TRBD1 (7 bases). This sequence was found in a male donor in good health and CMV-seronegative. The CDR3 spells CASSTPTGRSDTQYF. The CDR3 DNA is TGTGCCAGCAGTACCCCGACAGGGAGGTCAGATACGCAGTATTTT.